A single sample gave rise to the 20 T cell receptor beta chains below, sequenced in a study of T cell clones after liver transplantation. The table came from immunoSEQ multiplex PCR; TCRdb's copy has only in-frame clones and leaves some out. The sample shows approximately 68,000 clones, 75% to 85% of them seen only once. This specimen consisted of CD4+ T cells from blood, obtained before liver transplant. All receptors derive from a human donor who received a liver transplant.

This chain links TRBV5-4 with TRBJ1-1; D call uncertain. V lost 10 bases, J lost 1 base, and 11 bases lay in between. The CDR3 has 12 residues. The germline V gene encodes CDR1 SGHNT and CDR2 YYREEE (reference sequence). CDR3 region: CAFSGGNTEAFF. Here the CDR3 DNA reads TGTGCCTTTAGCGGAGGGAACACTGAAGCTTTCTTT.

J is TRBJ1-2 and V is TRBV30; no firm D call. CDR1 is GTSNPN, CDR2 SVGIG, per germline (reference sequence). The V gene lost 2 bases and the J gene lost 8 bases, with 6 bases spanning the gap. The CDR3 is 10 residues long. Here the CDR3 DNA reads TGTGCCTGGAGTTTGGGCGGCTACACCTTC. This encodes CAWSLGGYTF. Supplemented by reference TRBV30 and TRBJ1-2, the full variable domain reads SQTIHQWPATLVQPVGSPLSLECTVEGTSNPNLYWYRQAAGRGLQLLFYSVGIGQISSEVPQNLSASRPQDRQFILSSKKLLLSDSGFYLCAWSLGGYTFGSGTRLTVV.

This chain joins TRBV19 and TRBJ1-5; D possibly corresponds to TRBD1 (5 bases). Germline V lookup: CDR1 LNHDA, CDR2 SQIVND (reference sequence). Trimming took off 3 bases at V and 4 bases at J, with 7 bases between the two ends. The CDR3 contains 13 residues. The chain's CDR3 is CASSMDINQPQHF. The CDR3 DNA reads as TGTGCCAGTAGTATGGACATTAATCAGCCCCAGCATTTT.

The rearrangement uses TRBV5-1 and TRBJ2-1; the D is unclear. Trimming shortened V by 0 bases and J by 2 bases, and 9 bases separated the two germline ends. This CDR3 region has 15 residues. Germline V gene data show CDR1 as SGHRS and CDR2 as YFSETQ. The CDR3: CASSLVQRTYNEQFF. CDR3 sequence (DNA): TGCGCCAGCAGCTTGGTTCAGCGTACCTACAATGAGCAGTTCTTC.

The chain recombines TRBV28 with TRBJ2-7; D may be TRBD1 (6 bases). Germline values: CDR1 MDHEN, CDR2 SYDVKM. The CDR3 has 15 residues. V lost 5 bases and J 5 bases, leaving 19 bases between the germline ends. CDR3 in amino acids: CASSPGAGLVHEQYF. CDR3 coding DNA: TGTGCCAGCAGTCCAGGGGCAGGTTTGGTCCACGAGCAGTACTTC. The whole variable domain, remainder taken from reference TRBV28 and TRBJ2-7, is DVKVTQSSRYLVKRTGEKVFLECVQDMDHENMFWYRQDPGLGLRLIYFSYDVKMKEKGDIPEGYSVSREKKERFSLILESASTNQTSMYLCASSPGAGLVHEQYFGPGTRLTVT.

This chain joins TRBV5-1 and TRBJ2-5; D possibly matches TRBD1 or TRBD2 (5 bases each). The CDR3 is 15 residues long. The germline V gene has CDR1 SGHRS and CDR2 YFSETQ. Trimming shortened V by 0 bases and J by 2 bases, and 11 bases separated the two germline ends. CDR3 protein: CASSLGTGGQETQYF. For the CDR3, the DNA is TGCGCCAGCAGCTTGGGTACAGGAGGACAAGAGACCCAGTACTTC.

The chain carries TRBV2 and TRBJ1-3; maybe TRBD1 (6 bases). The germline V gene has CDR1 SNHLY and CDR2 FYNNEI. The CDR3 covers 15 residues. Trimming removed 7 bases from V and 0 bases from J, with 13 bases in between. The CDR3 DNA reads TGTGCCAGCAAAATATACAGGGACTCTGGAAACACCATATATTTT. Residues: CASKIYRDSGNTIYF.

The rearrangement uses TRBV30 and TRBJ2-1, with 10 bases aligning to TRBD2. J was trimmed by 10 bases and V by 0 bases; bases with no gene match: 9. The CDR3 runs 15 residues. From germline, CDR1 is GTSNPN and CDR2 SVGIG (reference sequence). The CDR3 loop is CAWSVGLAGVREQFF. DNA of the CDR3: TGTGCCTGGAGTGTGGGGCTAGCGGGAGTAAGGGAGCAGTTCTTC. Supplemented by reference TRBV30 and TRBJ2-1, the full variable domain reads SQTIHQWPATLVQPVGSPLSLECTVEGTSNPNLYWYRQAAGRGLQLLFYSVGIGQISSEVPQNLSASRPQDRQFILSSKKLLLSDSGFYLCAWSVGLAGVREQFFGPGTRLTVL.

The chain has TRBV5-1 and TRBJ1-2; D possibly corresponds to TRBD1 (6 bases). The ends were cut back, 4 bases at V and 4 bases at J, with 17 bases in the middle. Germline CDR1 reads SGHRS; CDR2 reads YFSETQ. This CDR3 is built from 15 residues. This chain's CDR3 is CASSPELIQGYGYTF. DNA of the CDR3: TGCGCCAGCAGCCCCGAATTAATACAGGGCTATGGCTACACCTTC.

The chain couples TRBV27 to TRBJ1-5, with D possibly matching TRBD1 (6 bases). CDR3 length: 15 amino acids. The germline gives CDR1 MNHEY, CDR2 SMNVEV (reference sequence). V was clipped by 8 bases and J by 2 bases, with 16 bases between them. The CDR3 DNA reads as TGTGCCAGCTCACCCCTGAACAGGGGCAATCAGCCCCAGCATTTT. Its protein product is CASSPLNRGNQPQHF.

The gene calls are TRBV5-1 and TRBJ1-1; no clear D. The CDR3 runs to 14 residues. Germline V gene sequence: CDR1 SGHRS, CDR2 YFSETQ. Trimming took 0 bases from V and 3 from J, leaving 9 bases between them. CDR3 coding DNA: TGCGCCAGCAGCTTGGGGAGGAAGGACACTGAAGCTTTCTTT. Translation gives CASSLGRKDTEAFF.

V usage is TRBV6-1 and J usage is TRBJ2-3; D is perhaps TRBD1 (6 bases). The CDR3 runs to 14 residues. Looked up from germline, CDR1 is MNHNS and CDR2 is SASEGT. V was shortened by 7 bases and J by 3 bases, with 14 bases between the two germline ends. The CDR3 region is CASKWTQGTDTQYF. The CDR3 coding sequence is TGTGCCAGCAAATGGACCCAGGGGACAGATACGCAGTATTTT.

The CDR3 nucleotides read TGTGCCAGTAGTAAGCCAGGGCGAGATACGCAGTATTTT. Encoded protein: CASSKPGRDTQYF. The J gene is TRBJ2-3, the V gene TRBV19; possible D gene TRBD1, 5 bases. The CDR3 runs 13 residues. Per the germline V gene, CDR1 is LNHDA and CDR2 is SQIVND (reference sequence). The ends were cut back, 4 bases at V and 5 bases at J, with 10 bases in the middle.

The rearrangement links TRBV5-1 to TRBJ1-5; possibly TRBD1 for D (5 bases). CDR3 length equals 15 residues. The germline CDR1 and CDR2 sequences are SGHRS and YFSETQ. Trimming cost V 0 bases and J 4 bases, with 11 bases left between them. The CDR3 is CASSLGGSGNQPQHF. The CDR3 nucleotides read TGCGCCAGCAGCTTGGGGGGGTCTGGGAATCAGCCCCAGCATTTT.

The chain recombines TRBV28 with TRBJ1-1; D perhaps matches TRBD1 (6 bases). Deletions cut 6 bases from V and 3 bases from J, with 14 bases between. Germline V lookup: CDR1 MDHEN, CDR2 SYDVKM. The CDR3 is made up of 14 amino acids. The DNA of the CDR3 is TGTGCCAGCAGGACAGCCGAGGGGGACACTGAAGCTTTCTTT. It yields the protein CASRTAEGDTEAFF.

The chain joins TRBV27 to TRBJ2-3; possible D gene TRBD2, 5 bases. The germline CDR1 and CDR2 sequences are MNHEY and SMNVEV (reference sequence). The CDR3 totals 14 residues. Trimming removed 4 bases at V and 4 bases at J, with 12 bases between. The CDR3, as DNA: TGTGCCAGCAGTTCCCGAGGGCGCCCAGATACGCAGTATTTT. Translation: CASSSRGRPDTQYF.

A single count supports this clone. CDR3 amino acids: CASSSASYEQYF. In DNA form, the CDR3 reads TGTGCCAGCAGTTCCGCCTCCTACGAGCAGTACTTC. This chain uses TRBV6-5 with TRBJ2-7; unclear D gene. Germline V gene lookup returns CDR1 MNHEY and CDR2 SVGAGI. With 4 bases removed from V and 0 bases from J, the gap between germline ends came to 4 bases. The CDR3 has 12 residues.

The V gene is TRBV2, the J gene TRBJ1-4; D ambiguous. This CDR3 contains 14 residues. The germline gives CDR1 SNHLY, CDR2 FYNNEI. Deletions cut 6 bases from V and 6 bases from J, with 14 bases between. CDR3 region: CASRSRVADEKLFF. The CDR3 DNA reads TGTGCCAGCAGATCCCGGGTCGCTGATGAAAAACTGTTTTTT.

This clone was seen once. The chain uses TRBV18 and TRBJ2-1; weak D call: TRBD1 (5 bases). The CDR3 contains 16 residues. Germline CDR1 KGHSH, CDR2 LQKENI. Between the trimmed V and J ends, which lost 3 bases and 0 bases, there was a span of 12 bases. The CDR3 sequence: CASSPAQGPSYNEQFF. In nucleotides, the CDR3 is TGTGCCAGCTCACCGGCTCAGGGTCCCTCCTACAATGAGCAGTTCTTC.

The chain links TRBV7-9 to TRBJ2-1; TRBD2 matches 7 bases. CDR3 length: 15 residues. In germline, CDR1 is SEHNR, CDR2 FQNEAQ (reference sequence). After removal of 1 base from V and 6 bases from J, the junction contained 6 bases not matched to a gene. This chain's CDR3 is CASSLGVSGGNEQFF. CDR3 DNA sequence: TGTGCCAGCAGCTTAGGAGTCTCGGGAGGCAATGAGCAGTTCTTC.